The 9 T cell receptor beta chains in this list originate from one sample, sequenced in a study of spatial heterogeneity in lung cancer. Stated time point: blood at routine non-recurrence follow-up after resection. TCRdb itself ran the 5' RACE reads through MiXCR, one entry per CDR3 protein. The sample comprises 40,000 to 50,000 distinct CDR3 sequences, 10% to 13% of which are singletons, and more than 15% rests with the top ten. Sequences were derived from PBMCs, sampled at follow-up. These receptors were obtained from a female donor with early-stage non-small cell lung cancer.

The gene calls are TRBV7-6 and TRBJ2-3; D not certain. This CDR3 contains 12 residues. The V gene's germline CDR1 is SGHVS and CDR2 FNYEAQ. The germline V and J ends were trimmed by 5 bases and 6 bases, with 9 bases remaining between them. The CDR3 nucleotides read TGTGCCAGCAGCCCCTGGGCGGATACGCAGTATTTT. Protein sequence: CASSPWADTQYF.

This clonotype was found many times. The genes are TRBV10-2 and TRBJ1-1; no definite D call. This CDR3 is built from 18 residues. V was shortened by 0 bases and J by 0 bases, with 17 bases between the two germline ends. In germline, CDR1 is WSHSY, CDR2 SAAADI. The CDR3 coding sequence is TGCGCCAGCAGTGAGTCCGGTGGGTGGGTTTCGATGAACACTGAAGCTTTCTTT. Its translation is CASSESGGWVSMNTEAFF.

The chain recombines TRBV7-8 with TRBJ2-1, with D unresolved. Germline V gives CDR1 SGHVS, CDR2 FQNEAQ. The CDR3 runs to 16 residues. V shed 5 bases and J shed 0 bases, with 14 bases lying between them. The CDR3 sequence is CASSPTQMSSYNEQFF. The DNA for the CDR3 is TGTGCCAGCAGCCCCACGCAGATGAGCTCCTACAATGAGCAGTTCTTC.

The chain is built from TRBV29-1 and TRBJ2-3, with D maybe TRBD2 (5 bases). Germline V gene data show CDR1 as SQVTM and CDR2 as ANQGSEA. The CDR3 runs to 15 residues. Trimming stripped 1 base from V and 2 bases from J, with 13 bases between. This CDR3 is CSVEGLPGYTDTQYF. The DNA for the CDR3 is TGCAGCGTTGAAGGGCTACCGGGATACACAGATACGCAGTATTTT.

The CDR3 region is CASSPGTNRYNEQFF. As DNA, the CDR3 is TGTGCCAGCAGCCCCGGGACTAACCGATACAATGAGCAGTTCTTC. The chain joins TRBV7-2 to TRBJ2-1; 7 bases match TRBD2. V trimming: 5 bases; J trimming: 4 bases; junction bases outside the gene matches: 8. Looked up from germline, CDR1 is SGHTA and CDR2 is FQGNSA. This CDR3 spans 15 amino acids.

This clonotype was observed a handful of times. J is TRBJ2-7 and V is TRBV20-1; TRBD1 matches at 8 bases. Germline V CDR1 and CDR2: DFQATT, SNEGSKA (reference sequence). There are 13 residues in the CDR3. Trimming removed 2 bases from V and 4 bases from J; junction bases left unmatched: 4. The CDR3 coding sequence is TGCAGTGCTAGACACACAGGGGGGTACGAGCAGTACTTC. Translating it yields CSARHTGGYEQYF.

This clonotype was seen ten or more times. The chain uses TRBV5-1 and TRBJ2-1; D is perhaps TRBD1 (5 bases). The CDR3 runs to 15 residues. The germline CDR1 and CDR2 sequences are SGHRS and YFSETQ. Trimming removed 0 bases from V and 3 bases from J, with 10 bases in between. The CDR3 nucleotides are TGCGCCAGCAGCTTGGCCCAGGGAAACTACAATGAGCAGTTCTTC. As protein: CASSLAQGNYNEQFF.

On this clonotype: Possible read error: a much larger clone is one base away. This chain connects TRBV7-2 to TRBJ2-3, with D maybe TRBD1 (6 bases). Germline CDR1 and CDR2: SGHTA and FQGNSA. This CDR3 has 12 amino acids. CDR3 residues: CASSFSDSTQSF. The CDR3 DNA follows: TGTGCCAGCAGCTTTTCGGACAGTACGCAGTCTTTT.

This clonotype was observed at least ten times. This chain uses TRBV7-9 with TRBJ2-1; 10 nucleotides match TRBD1. With 3 bases clipped from V and 6 bases from J, the junction kept 2 bases outside the gene matches. Germline values: CDR1 SEHNR, CDR2 FQNEAQ (reference sequence). The CDR3 consists of 14 residues. CDR3 DNA sequence: TGTGCCAGCAGCTTGGGACAGGGGCCCAATGAGCAGTTCTTC. This sequence encodes CASSLGQGPNEQFF.